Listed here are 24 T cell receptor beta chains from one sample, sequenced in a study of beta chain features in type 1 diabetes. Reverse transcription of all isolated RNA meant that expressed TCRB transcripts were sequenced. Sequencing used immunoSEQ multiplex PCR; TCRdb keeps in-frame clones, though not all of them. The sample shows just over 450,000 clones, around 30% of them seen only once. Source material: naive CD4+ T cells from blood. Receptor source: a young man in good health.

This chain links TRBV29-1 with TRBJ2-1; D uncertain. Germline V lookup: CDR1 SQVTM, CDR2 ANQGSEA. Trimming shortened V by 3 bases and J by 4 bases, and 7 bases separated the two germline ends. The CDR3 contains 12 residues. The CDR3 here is CSVETNYNEQFF. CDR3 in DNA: TGCAGCGTTGAGACCAATTACAATGAGCAGTTCTTC.

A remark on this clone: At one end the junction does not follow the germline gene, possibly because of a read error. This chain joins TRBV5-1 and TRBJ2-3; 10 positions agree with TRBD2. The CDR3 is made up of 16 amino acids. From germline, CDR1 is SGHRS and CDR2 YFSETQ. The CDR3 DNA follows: TGCGCCTGCAGCTTGGCCGGGACTAGCGGCACAGATACGCAGTATTTT. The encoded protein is CACSLAGTSGTDTQYF.

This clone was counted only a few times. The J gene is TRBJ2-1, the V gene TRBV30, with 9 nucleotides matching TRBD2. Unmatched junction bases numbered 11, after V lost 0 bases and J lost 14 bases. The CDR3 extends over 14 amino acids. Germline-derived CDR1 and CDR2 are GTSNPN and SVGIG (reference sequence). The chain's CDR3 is CAWSVDVVSGRKFF. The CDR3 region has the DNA TGTGCCTGGAGTGTCGACGTAGTCAGCGGGAGGAAGTTCTTC. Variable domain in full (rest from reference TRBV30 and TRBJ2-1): SQTIHQWPATLVQPVGSPLSLECTVEGTSNPNLYWYRQAAGRGLQLLFYSVGIGQISSEVPQNLSASRPQDRQFILSSKKLLLSDSGFYLCAWSVDVVSGRKFFGPGTRLTVL.

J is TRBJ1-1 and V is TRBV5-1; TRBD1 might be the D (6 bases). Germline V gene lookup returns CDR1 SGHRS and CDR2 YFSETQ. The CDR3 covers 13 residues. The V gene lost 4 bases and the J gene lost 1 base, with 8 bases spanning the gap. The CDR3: CASSAGQNTEAFF. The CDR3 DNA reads TGCGCCAGCAGCGCGGGACAGAACACTGAAGCTTTCTTT.

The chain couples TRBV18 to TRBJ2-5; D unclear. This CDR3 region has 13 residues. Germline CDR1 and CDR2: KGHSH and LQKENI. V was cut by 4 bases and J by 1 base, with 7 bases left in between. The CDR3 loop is CASSLGRQETQYF. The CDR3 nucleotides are TGTGCCAGCTCACTCGGACGCCAAGAGACCCAGTACTTC.

The CDR3 DNA reads TGTGCCACCACAGGGGGGGACTCCTACGAGCAGTACTTC. Translated, it gives CATTGGDSYEQYF. The chain joins TRBV28 to TRBJ2-7; D perhaps matches TRBD1 (8 bases). The CDR3 sequence is 13 residues long. Trimming stripped 10 bases from V and 0 bases from J, with 13 bases between. CDR1 MDHEN and CDR2 SYDVKM come from the germline V gene.

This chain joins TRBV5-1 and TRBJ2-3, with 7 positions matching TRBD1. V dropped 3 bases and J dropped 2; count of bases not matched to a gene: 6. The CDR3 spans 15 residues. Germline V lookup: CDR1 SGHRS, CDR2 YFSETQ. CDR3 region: CASSYRTGSTDTQYF. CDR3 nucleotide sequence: TGCGCCAGCAGCTACCGGACAGGCTCCACAGATACGCAGTATTTT.

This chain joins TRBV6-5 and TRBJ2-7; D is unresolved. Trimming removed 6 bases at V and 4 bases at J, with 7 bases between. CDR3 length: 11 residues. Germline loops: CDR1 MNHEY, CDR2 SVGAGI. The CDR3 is CASRLGYEQYF. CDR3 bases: TGTGCCAGCAGGCTGGGGTACGAGCAGTACTTC.

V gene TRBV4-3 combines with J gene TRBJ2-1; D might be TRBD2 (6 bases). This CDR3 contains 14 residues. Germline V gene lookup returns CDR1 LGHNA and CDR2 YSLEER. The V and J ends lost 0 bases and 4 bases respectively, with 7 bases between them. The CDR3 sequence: CASSQDREYNEQFF. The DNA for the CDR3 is TGCGCCAGCAGCCAAGATCGGGAGTACAATGAGCAGTTCTTC.

The CDR3 spells CASSLGGARPHGYTF. The CDR3 region has the DNA TGCGCCAGCAGCCTAGGAGGGGCGCGACCCCATGGCTACACCTTC. V and J are TRBV4-3 and TRBJ1-2; the D gene is possibly TRBD1 (5 bases). Germline lookup yields CDR1 LGHNA and CDR2 YSLEER. The V end lost 4 bases, the J end lost 6 bases, and 18 bases lay between the germline ends. The CDR3 is 15 amino acids.

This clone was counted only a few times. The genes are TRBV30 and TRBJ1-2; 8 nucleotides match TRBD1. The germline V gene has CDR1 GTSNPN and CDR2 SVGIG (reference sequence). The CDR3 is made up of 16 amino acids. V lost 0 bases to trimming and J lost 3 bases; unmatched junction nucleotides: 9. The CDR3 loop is CAWSVAAGGAYYGYTF. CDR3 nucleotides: TGTGCCTGGAGTGTAGCGGCAGGGGGCGCATACTATGGCTACACCTTC.

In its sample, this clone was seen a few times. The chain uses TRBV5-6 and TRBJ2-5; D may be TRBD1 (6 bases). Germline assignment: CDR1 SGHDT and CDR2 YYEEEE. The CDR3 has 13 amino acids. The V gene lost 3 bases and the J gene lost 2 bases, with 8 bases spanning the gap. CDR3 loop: CASSSGQQETQYF. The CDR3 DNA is TGTGCCAGCAGCTCGGGACAACAAGAGACCCAGTACTTC.

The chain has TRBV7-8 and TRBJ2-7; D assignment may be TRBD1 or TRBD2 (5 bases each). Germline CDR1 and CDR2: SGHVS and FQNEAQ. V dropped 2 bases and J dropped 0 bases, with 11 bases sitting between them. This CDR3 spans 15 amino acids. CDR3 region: CASSLRLGTSYEQYF. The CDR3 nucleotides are TGTGCCAGCAGCTTACGGCTCGGGACCTCCTACGAGCAGTACTTC.

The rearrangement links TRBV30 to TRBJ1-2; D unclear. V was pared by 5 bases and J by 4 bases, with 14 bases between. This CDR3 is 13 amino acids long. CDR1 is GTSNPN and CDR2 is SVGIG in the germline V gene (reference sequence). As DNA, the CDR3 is TGTGCCTGGGGCCCCCCGGGGAGCTATGGCTACACCTTC. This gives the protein CAWGPPGSYGYTF.

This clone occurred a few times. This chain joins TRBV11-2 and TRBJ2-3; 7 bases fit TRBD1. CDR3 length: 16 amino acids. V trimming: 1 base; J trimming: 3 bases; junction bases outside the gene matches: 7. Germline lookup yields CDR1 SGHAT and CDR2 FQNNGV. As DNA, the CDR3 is TGTGCCAGCAGCTTAGGAGGGGGCGCCGGGACAGATACGCAGTATTTT. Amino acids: CASSLGGGAGTDTQYF.

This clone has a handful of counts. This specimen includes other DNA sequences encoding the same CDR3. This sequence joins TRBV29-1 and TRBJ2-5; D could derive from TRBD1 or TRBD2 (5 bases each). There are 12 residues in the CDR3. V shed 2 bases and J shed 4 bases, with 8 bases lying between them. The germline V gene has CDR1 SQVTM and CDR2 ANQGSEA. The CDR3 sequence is CSVESGGETQYF. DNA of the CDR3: TGCAGCGTTGAATCTGGGGGAGAGACCCAGTACTTC.

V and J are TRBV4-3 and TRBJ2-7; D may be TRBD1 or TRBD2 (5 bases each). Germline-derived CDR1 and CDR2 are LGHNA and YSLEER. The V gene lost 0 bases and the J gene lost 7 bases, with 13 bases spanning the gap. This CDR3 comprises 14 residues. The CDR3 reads CASSQDMRGPEQYF. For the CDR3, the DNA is TGCGCCAGCAGCCAAGATATGAGGGGACCGGAGCAGTACTTC.

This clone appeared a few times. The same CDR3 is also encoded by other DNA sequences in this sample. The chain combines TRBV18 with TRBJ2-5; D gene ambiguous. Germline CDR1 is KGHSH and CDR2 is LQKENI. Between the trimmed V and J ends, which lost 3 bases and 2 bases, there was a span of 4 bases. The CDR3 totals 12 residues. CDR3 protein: CASSPEQETQYF. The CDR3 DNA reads TGTGCCAGCTCACCGGAACAAGAGACCCAGTACTTC.

The CDR3 nucleotides read TGTGCCAGCAGTACCAAGTTCAACTATGGCTACACCTTC. Its translation: CASSTKFNYGYTF. This chain joins TRBV28 and TRBJ1-2; no firm D call. This CDR3 is built from 13 residues. V lost 5 bases to trimming and J lost 2 bases, with 9 bases between them. Germline assignment: CDR1 MDHEN and CDR2 SYDVKM.

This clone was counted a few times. The CDR3 loop reads CASSWAPMGAETQYF. DNA for the CDR3: TGTGCCAGCAGCTGGGCCCCGATGGGGGCAGAGACCCAGTACTTC. The chain couples TRBV5-4 to TRBJ2-5, with a weak D call TRBD1 (6 bases). Per germline, CDR1 SGHNT and CDR2 YYREEE (reference sequence). V was shortened by 3 bases and J by 4 bases, with 16 bases between the two germline ends. The CDR3 runs to 15 residues.

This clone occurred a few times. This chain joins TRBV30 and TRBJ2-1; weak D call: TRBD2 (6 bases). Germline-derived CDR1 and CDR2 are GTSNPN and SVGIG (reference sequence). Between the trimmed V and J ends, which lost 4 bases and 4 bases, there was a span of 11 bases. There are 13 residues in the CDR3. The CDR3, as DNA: TGTGCCTGGACGGCGGGACCGTACAATGAGCAGTTCTTC. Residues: CAWTAGPYNEQFF.

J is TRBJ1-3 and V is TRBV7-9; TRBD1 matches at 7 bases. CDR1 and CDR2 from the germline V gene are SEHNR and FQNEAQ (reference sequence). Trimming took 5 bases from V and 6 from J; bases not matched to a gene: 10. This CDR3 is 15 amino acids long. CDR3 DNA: TGTGCCAGCAGCCAAAGACAGGGTGTAACAAACACCATATATTTT. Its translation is CASSQRQGVTNTIYF.

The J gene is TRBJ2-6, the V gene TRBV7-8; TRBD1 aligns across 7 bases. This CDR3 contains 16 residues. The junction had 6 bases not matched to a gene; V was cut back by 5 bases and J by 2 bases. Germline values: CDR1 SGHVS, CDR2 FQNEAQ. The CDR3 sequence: CASSIGQGAGANVLTF. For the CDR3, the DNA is TGTGCCAGCAGCATCGGGCAGGGGGCTGGGGCCAACGTCCTGACTTTC.

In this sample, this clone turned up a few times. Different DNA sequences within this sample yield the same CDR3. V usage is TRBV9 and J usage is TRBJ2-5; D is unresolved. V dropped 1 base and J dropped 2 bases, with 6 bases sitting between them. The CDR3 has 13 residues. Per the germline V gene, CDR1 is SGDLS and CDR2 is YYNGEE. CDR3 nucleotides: TGTGCCAGCAGCGTAAGCCAACAAGAGACCCAGTACTTC. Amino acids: CASSVSQQETQYF.